This TCR beta chain was documented in a study of blood T cell repertoires in COVID-19. Study information: The analysed material was cDNA or gDNA that came from T cells, B-cell-depleted T cells, or PBMCs.

The Seattle patients, enrolled during active infection, were followed longitudinally. As processed by the authors: Amplification with reference gene primers provided the estimates of nucleated cell counts. Profiling relied on immunoSEQ multiplex PCR, and the TCRdb table lists in-frame clones only, not all of them. The V and J calls and the clone size are those of that table, but D and trimming were determined from the DNA. This sample has 200,000 to 250,000 clones, with 82% found just once. This clone was counted once. This receptor was identified in a woman older than 75 with COVID-19, enrolled during active disease. Sequences were obtained from peripheral blood.

The CDR3 here is CASSLGTAFSGANVLTF. The CDR3 coding sequence is TGTGCCAGCAGTTTAGGGACAGCCTTCTCTGGGGCCAACGTCCTGACTTTC. The rearrangement uses TRBV27 and TRBJ2-6, with TRBD1 matching over 7 bases. Unmatched junction bases numbered 4, after V lost 2 bases and J lost 0 bases. The CDR3 is 17 residues long. Germline V gene lookup returns CDR1 MNHEY and CDR2 SMNVEV (reference sequence). Complete variable domain (other parts from reference TRBV27 and TRBJ2-6): EAQVTQNPRYLITVTGKKLTVTCSQNMNHEYMSWYRQDPGLGLRQIYYSMNVEVTDKGDVPEGYKVSRKEKRNFPLILESPSPNQTSLYFCASSLGTAFSGANVLTFGAGSRLTVL.